This is a list of T cell receptor beta chains from one sample in a study of T-cell reconstitution after alpha-beta-depleted transplantation in children. A single record per CDR3 protein comes from TCRdb applying MiXCR to the PCR reads. The sample includes fewer than 500,000 distinct CDR3 sequences, over 40% seen only once; the top ten take 27%. The starting material was PBMCs, obtained before TCRalphabeta/CD19-depleted stem cell transplant. Source of these receptors: a girl aged 2 to 10 with aplastic anemia, due to receive a stem cell transplant. CDR3s include the opening cysteine and the closing phenylalanine or tryptophan. The order of the fields is clone size, D gene, V gene, J gene, CDR3 protein, CDR3 DNA. D genes are given only for firm matches. Clone size appears in some rows only: once, few, many, or a class for an expanded clone.

few	TRBD2	TRBV6-1	TRBJ2-1	CASLGLAMPPRNEQFF	TGTGCCAGTCTGGGACTAGCAATGCCGCCTCGCAATGAGCAGTTCTTC
.	.	TRBV10-3	TRBJ2-3	CATSGTVLGDTQYF	TGTGCCACTTCCGGGACCGTCCTCGGAGATACGCAGTATTTT
.	.	TRBV5-5	TRBJ2-2	CASSLRAGGTGELFF	TGTGCCAGCAGCTTGAGGGCAGGGGGGACCGGGGAGCTGTTTTTT
.	.	TRBV5-1	TRBJ1-3	CASSPGESGNTIYF	TGCGCCAGCAGCCCAGGGGAATCTGGAAACACCATATATTTT
.	.	TRBV20-1	TRBJ2-1	CSASELTGWGSYNEQFF	TGCAGTGCTAGTGAACTGACTGGGTGGGGCTCCTACAATGAGCAGTTCTTC
few	.	TRBV9	TRBJ1-1	CASSLGQTTVRTEAFF	TGTGCCAGCAGCCTTGGACAGACGACTGTGAGGACTGAAGCTTTCTTT
.	.	TRBV5-1	TRBJ2-7	CASSHDRPYEQYF	TGCGCCAGCAGCCATGACAGACCCTACGAGCAGTACTTC
.	TRBD2	TRBV20-1	TRBJ2-1	CSAALAGGFDEQFF	TGCAGTGCGGCACTAGCGGGAGGTTTCGATGAGCAGTTCTTC
once	TRBD2	TRBV20-1	TRBJ2-3	CSARDWSSPGASGGTDTQYF	TGCAGTGCTAGAGATTGGTCTTCCCCGGGGGCTAGCGGGGGAACAGATACGCAGTATTTT
.	.	TRBV27	TRBJ1-4	CASSPSSGYNEKLFF	TGTGCCAGCAGCCCTTCAAGCGGATATAATGAAAAACTGTTTTTT
.	.	TRBV12-3/TRBV12-4	TRBJ1-2	CASTSPWTF	TGTGCCAGCACTTCCCCGTGGACCTTC
.	.	TRBV20-1	TRBJ1-5	CSASVQGHSNQPQHF	TGCAGTGCTAGCGTACAGGGCCATAGCAATCAGCCCCAGCATTTT
.	.	TRBV4-1	TRBJ1-1	CASSQTRGRANTEAFF	TGCGCCAGCAGCCAAACGCGGGGGAGGGCGAACACTGAAGCTTTCTTT
many	.	TRBV28	TRBJ1-1	CASSPPGGLANTEAFF	TGTGCCAGCAGTCCCCCGGGTGGCCTAGCGAACACTGAAGCTTTCTTT
few	TRBD1	TRBV6-1	TRBJ2-7	CATNPGQVLPYEQYF	TGTGCCACGAACCCGGGACAGGTCTTACCCTACGAGCAGTACTTC
.	TRBD2	TRBV20-1	TRBJ2-7	CSAQRLGGFPYEQYF	TGCAGTGCTCAACGACTGGGGGGGTTCCCCTACGAGCAGTACTTC
few	.	TRBV6-5	TRBJ2-5	CASSSEQGGVETQYF	TGTGCCAGCAGTTCGGAACAGGGAGGAGTGGAGACCCAGTACTTC
.	.	TRBV6-2/TRBV6-3	TRBJ2-3	CASCPVARRTDTQYF	TGTGCCAGCTGCCCCGTAGCGCGTCGCACAGATACGCAGTATTTT
.	.	TRBV7-2	TRBJ1-1	CASSPSYVAEAFF	TGTGCCAGCAGCCCGTCCTACGTCGCTGAAGCTTTCTTT
.	.	TRBV11-2	TRBJ2-5	CASSLRLLEYETQYF	TGTGCCAGCAGCTTACGTCTCCTAGAGTATGAGACCCAGTACTTC
.	.	TRBV20-1	TRBJ2-5	CSPTGGQETQYF	TGCAGTCCCACCGGCGGCCAAGAGACCCAGTACTTC
few	TRBD1	TRBV28	TRBJ1-1	CASSFDRADTEAFF	TGTGCCAGCAGTTTCGACAGGGCTGACACTGAAGCTTTCTTT
.	.	TRBV5-1	TRBJ2-2	CASSLIPATNLNTGELFF	TGCGCCAGCAGCTTGATTCCAGCGACTAACCTGAACACCGGGGAGCTGTTTTTT
many	.	TRBV27	TRBJ2-7	CASSFRAPRQEQYF	TGTGCCAGCAGTTTCCGAGCCCCCCGCCAGGAGCAGTACTTC
few	TRBD2	TRBV2	TRBJ2-7	CASSELSGRYYEQYF	TGTGCCAGCAGTGAATTGAGCGGGAGGTATTACGAGCAGTACTTC
many	.	TRBV7-2	TRBJ2-3	CASSFPGHSTDTQYF	TGTGCCAGCAGCTTCCCGGGTCATAGCACAGATACGCAGTATTTT
.	TRBD2	TRBV7-2	TRBJ2-5	CASSLGGGRFQETQYF	TGTGCCAGCAGCTTGGGCGGGGGGCGTTTCCAAGAGACCCAGTACTTC
few	TRBD1	TRBV10-3	TRBJ1-5	CAISEGRQGAGQPQHF	TGTGCCATCAGTGAGGGCAGACAGGGGGCCGGGCAGCCCCAGCATTTT
.	.	TRBV20-1	TRBJ1-1	CSASYRDTEAFF	TGCAGTGCTAGTTACCGGGACACTGAAGCTTTCTTT
.	TRBD1	TRBV20-1	TRBJ1-2	CSALQGPGYTF	TGCAGTGCTCTACAGGGGCCTGGCTACACCTTC
few	.	TRBV20-1	TRBJ2-3	CSARVGAGDTQYF	TGCAGTGCTAGGGTGGGGGCCGGAGATACGCAGTATTTT
many	.	TRBV9	TRBJ2-2	CASRPAVNTGELFF	TGTGCCAGCAGGCCCGCAGTGAACACCGGGGAGCTGTTTTTT
.	TRBD1	TRBV20-1	TRBJ1-5	CSATTGVGNQPQHF	TGCAGTGCCACGACAGGGGTGGGCAATCAGCCCCAGCATTTT
.	TRBD2	TRBV20-1	TRBJ2-5	CSARVGTSAPGETQYF	TGCAGTGCTAGAGTCGGGACTAGCGCGCCTGGGGAGACCCAGTACTTC
.	.	TRBV20-1	TRBJ2-6	CGASEHSGANVLTF	TGCGGTGCTAGCGAGCACTCTGGGGCCAACGTCCTGACTTTC
.	.	TRBV20-1	TRBJ2-7	CSATPNYEQYF	TGCAGTGCTACACCCAACTACGAGCAGTACTTC
many	.	TRBV7-9	TRBJ2-4	CASSFGPKDIQYF	TGTGCCAGCAGCTTCGGGCCAAAGGACATTCAGTACTTC
.	.	TRBV20-1	TRBJ1-2	CSARIPGGGYTF	TGCAGTGCTAGAATCCCCGGGGGTGGCTACACCTTC
.	.	TRBV4-1	TRBJ1-3	CASSHRLGGIGPGNTIYF	TGCGCCAGCAGCCACCGCCTGGGAGGGATAGGGCCGGGAAACACCATATATTTT
few	.	TRBV12-3/TRBV12-4	TRBJ1-1	CASSLTRRTEAFF	TGTGCCAGCAGTTTGACAAGAAGGACTGAAGCTTTCTTT
few	.	TRBV6-2/TRBV6-3	TRBJ2-5	CASSYSAGTYQETQYF	TGTGCCAGCAGTTACTCGGCAGGGACGTACCAAGAGACCCAGTACTTC
few	TRBD2	TRBV6-5	TRBJ2-7	CASSSLAGGVYEQYF	TGTGCCAGCAGTTCACTAGCGGGAGGGGTCTACGAGCAGTACTTC
many	.	TRBV28	TRBJ1-5	CASRIPSPNQPQHF	TGTGCCAGCAGAATACCTAGTCCGAATCAGCCCCAGCATTTT
.	.	TRBV7-2	TRBJ2-5	CASSLGGGRQETQYF	TGTGCCAGCAGCTTAGGAGGGGGGCGGCAAGAGACCCAGTACTTC
few	.	TRBV12-3/TRBV12-4	TRBJ2-7	CASSPKSPGQQSSYEQYF	TGTGCCAGCAGTCCCAAAAGCCCCGGACAGCAAAGCTCCTACGAGCAGTACTTC
.	TRBD2	TRBV3-1	TRBJ2-1	CASSLRTSYNEQFF	TGTGCCAGCAGCCTACGGACTAGCTACAATGAGCAGTTCTTC
few	.	TRBV9	TRBJ2-1	CASSAGLAVLHYNEQFF	TGTGCCAGCAGCGCCGGTCTAGCAGTCCTCCACTACAATGAGCAGTTCTTC
many	.	TRBV4-3	TRBJ2-7	CASSQKGRYGGGEQYF	TGCGCCAGCAGCCAAAAGGGGCGGTACGGAGGGGGCGAGCAGTACTTC
.	TRBD2	TRBV20-1	TRBJ2-7	CSASGLAGSPFPYEQYF	TGCAGTGCTAGTGGGCTAGCGGGGTCACCCTTTCCCTACGAGCAGTACTTC
.	.	TRBV30	TRBJ1-1	CAWNSLIRVNTEAFF	TGTGCCTGGAACTCATTGATTCGGGTGAACACTGAAGCTTTCTTT
.	.	TRBV9	TRBJ1-2	CASSVESDYGYTF	TGTGCCAGCAGCGTAGAGTCAGACTATGGCTACACCTTC
few	.	TRBV19	TRBJ1-1	CASSRYGLEAFF	TGTGCCAGTAGTAGGTACGGACTCGAAGCTTTCTTT
.	.	TRBV2	TRBJ2-1	CASSVEGGHGEQFF	TGTGCCAGCAGTGTGGAGGGGGGGCATGGGGAGCAGTTCTTC
many	TRBD2	TRBV3-1	TRBJ2-1	CASSQVIEPSGIYNEQFF	TGTGCCAGCAGCCAAGTTATCGAGCCTAGCGGGATCTACAATGAGCAGTTCTTC
few	.	TRBV6-1	TRBJ2-1	CASSSGWNGYEQFF	TGTGCCAGCAGCTCAGGGTGGAATGGCTATGAGCAGTTCTTC
.	TRBD2	TRBV10-3	TRBJ2-3	CAISEGGLVGADTQYF	TGTGCCATCAGTGAAGGGGGACTAGTCGGCGCAGATACGCAGTATTTT
.	TRBD1	TRBV28	TRBJ2-3	CASSPADRASDTQYF	TGTGCCAGCAGCCCTGCCGACAGGGCCTCAGATACGCAGTATTTT